What follows describes a single TCR beta chain. The authors used approximately 3.5 ug of total RNA per TCR library. One entry per CDR3 protein, without DNA, is what TCRdb gives after re-calling the 5' RACE reads. Its clone listing holds 400,000 to 500,000 distinct CDR3 sequences. Germline CDR1 reads SQVTM; CDR2 reads ANQGSEA. CDR3 size: 12 residues. The data are from a study of monozygotic twins with inflammatory bowel disease. V is TRBV29-1 and J is TRBJ2-1. Sequencing was performed on blood. The clonotype was recovered from a human donor with ulcerative colitis or Crohn's disease, or a healthy co-twin of an affected twin (not recorded which). The CDR3 spells CSVDRRYNEQFF.